A single sample gave rise to the 12 T cell receptor beta chains below, sequenced in a study of identical twins. TCRdb reanalysed the 5' RACE reads using MiXCR and keeps one entry per CDR3 protein. The repertoire includes 1.5 million to 2 million distinct CDR3 sequences, about 31% of them detected once, and approximately 0.29% sits in the top ten. The sequencing input was cord blood. These receptors were collected from a newborn girl in good health.

With regard to this clonotype: At one boundary the junction diverges from the germline segment, which might be a read error. The rearrangement links TRBV7-9 to TRBJ1-5; D gene unclear. Germline V CDR1 and CDR2: SEHNR, FQNEAQ (reference sequence). The CDR3 spans 13 residues. In DNA form, the CDR3 reads TGTGCCAGCAGCTTGGGTCGGGATCAGCCCCGGCATTTT. This codes for CASSLGRDQPRHF. The variable domain in full, completed from reference TRBV7-9 and TRBJ1-5, reads DTGVSQNPRHKITKRGQNVTFRCDPISEHNRLYWYRQTLGQGPEFLTYFQNEAQLEKSRLLSDRFSAERPKGSFSTLEIQRTEQGDSAMYLCASSLGRDQPRHFGDGTRLSIL.

This clonotype was counted between two and nine times. The V call is TRBV28, the J call TRBJ1-2, with 7 bases identical to TRBD1. Germline CDR1 is MDHEN and CDR2 is SYDVKM. The CDR3 extends over 14 amino acids. The junction had 9 bases not matched to a gene; V was cut back by 6 bases and J by 5 bases. As DNA, the CDR3 is TGTGCCAGCAGCCAAGGACAGGCACAATATGGCTACACCTTC. As protein: CASSQGQAQYGYTF.

The chain has TRBV15 and TRBJ2-1; perhaps D is TRBD1 or TRBD2 (6 bases each). V shed 1 base and J shed 8 bases, with 15 bases lying between them. The germline V gene encodes CDR1 LNHNV and CDR2 YYDKDF (reference sequence). The CDR3 has 15 amino acids. The CDR3 DNA reads TGTGCCACCAGCAGAGCCCCCACGAGGGGGGATGAGCAGTTCTTC. Translated, it gives CATSRAPTRGDEQFF.

This chain links TRBV19 with TRBJ2-4; maybe TRBD2 (5 bases). Gene TRBJ2-7 matches the end of the DNA better, so the J call may be wrong. Germline-derived CDR1 and CDR2 are LNHDA and SQIVND (reference sequence). The CDR3 covers 15 residues. CDR3 nucleotide sequence: TGTGCCAGTAGTATGCGGGCTAGCCCGACATACGAGCAGTACTTC. This translates into CASSMRASPTYEQYF.

This clonotype was recorded a few times. The rearrangement links TRBV28 to TRBJ2-7; D ambiguous. The CDR3 totals 17 residues. Germline assignment: CDR1 MDHEN and CDR2 SYDVKM. V was clipped by 2 bases and J by 3 bases, with 20 bases between them. DNA for the CDR3: TGTGCCAGCAGTTTAGCCAGAAGTTTCTTTTACTTCTACGAGCAGTACTTC. Amino acids: CASSLARSFFYFYEQYF.

The chain uses TRBV7-9 and TRBJ1-5; D gene ambiguous. Per germline, CDR1 SEHNR and CDR2 FQNEAQ (reference sequence). The length of the CDR3 is 14 residues. The V end was cut by 4 bases, the J end by 15 bases, with 22 bases between. CDR3 sequence: CASSSITTRVVLHF. CDR3 sequence (DNA): TGTGCCAGCAGCTCCATAACTACACGGGTGGTTTTGCATTTT.

The V call is TRBV15, the J call TRBJ2-3; TRBD1 agrees at 8 bases. Trimming cost V 4 bases and J 1 base; bases outside gene matches: 1. The CDR3 loop spans 14 amino acids. Germline V CDR1 and CDR2: LNHNV, YYDKDF (reference sequence). The CDR3 DNA is TGTGCCACCAGCACGACAGGGGGCACAGATACGCAGTATTTT. The encoded protein is CATSTTGGTDTQYF.

This clonotype was seen at least ten times. V usage is TRBV29-1 and J usage is TRBJ1-1; D is unclear. Germline CDR1 is SQVTM and CDR2 is ANQGSEA. The CDR3 contains 9 residues. Trimming removed 4 bases from V and 8 bases from J, with 5 bases in between. In nucleotides, the CDR3 is TGCAGCGTTGGTAAAGAAGCTTTCTTT. Protein product: CSVGKEAFF.

This clonotype was observed a handful of times. V and J are TRBV27 and TRBJ2-1; TRBD2 agrees at 9 bases. V was pared by 1 base and J by 8 bases, with 3 bases of the junction left unmatched. Germline values: CDR1 MNHEY, CDR2 SMNVEV (reference sequence). The CDR3 is made up of 14 amino acids. The CDR3 DNA reads as TGTGCCAGCAGTTTATGGCTAGCGGGGTATGAGCAGTTCTTC. This gives the protein CASSLWLAGYEQFF.

There are a few counts of this clonotype. The chain is built from TRBV20-1 and TRBJ1-2; 10 bases are a match to TRBD1. The germline V gene has CDR1 DFQATT and CDR2 SNEGSKA (reference sequence). The CDR3 contains 15 residues. V trimming: 0 bases; J trimming: 5 bases; junction bases outside the gene matches: 6. The CDR3: CSAREWDRGGYGYTF. The CDR3 bases are TGCAGTGCTAGAGAGTGGGACAGGGGAGGGTATGGCTACACCTTC.

V usage is TRBV6-5 and J usage is TRBJ2-4; 11 bases align to TRBD2. The CDR3 sequence is 18 residues long. After removal of 2 bases from V and 1 base from J, the junction contained 7 bases not matched to a gene. Germline CDR1 and CDR2: MNHEY and SVGAGI. The CDR3 spells CASSYVAGGPEAKNIQYF. The CDR3 DNA follows: TGTGCCAGCAGTTACGTAGCGGGAGGGCCTGAGGCCAAAAACATTCAGTACTTC.

The CDR3 DNA follows: TGTGCCAGCAGCCCCGGGACTAGAAAGAACAATGAGCAGTTCTTC. Residues: CASSPGTRKNNEQFF. The rearrangement uses TRBV5-6 and TRBJ2-1, with 8 bases that match TRBD2. The CDR3 has 15 residues. Germline V gives CDR1 SGHDT, CDR2 YYEEEE. The J segment lost 5 bases and the V segment lost 4 bases, leaving 8 bases of the junction unmatched.